The 32 T cell receptor beta chains reported below all come from one sample, sequenced in a study of blood T cell repertoires in COVID-19. The method was immunoSEQ multiplex PCR; TCRdb's version includes in-frame clones alone and lacks a portion of them. Of more than 200,000 clones listed, around 81% are singletons. Sequences were obtained from PBMCs or T cells enriched from blood (not recorded which). The origin of the receptors is a woman aged 40 to 50 with acute COVID-19.

The genes are TRBV7-9 and TRBJ2-7; D is perhaps TRBD2 (6 bases). Trimming took off 3 bases at V and 2 bases at J, with 8 bases between the two ends. This CDR3 has 13 amino acids. Per germline, CDR1 SEHNR and CDR2 FQNEAQ (reference sequence). CDR3 bases: TGTGCCAGCAGCTTCCCGGGGGCCTACGAGCAGTACTTC. It codes for CASSFPGAYEQYF.

This clone was observed a handful of times. The rearrangement joins TRBV28 to TRBJ1-4, with 7 bases matching TRBD1. Germline V gives CDR1 MDHEN, CDR2 SYDVKM. J gave up 8 bases and V 4 bases, and 10 bases lay outside the gene matches. The CDR3 spans 15 residues. Here the CDR3 reads CASSSAGTESEKLFF. In DNA form, the CDR3 reads TGTGCCAGCAGTTCCGCCGGGACAGAGTCGGAAAAACTGTTTTTT.

The chain couples TRBV5-4 to TRBJ2-3; D is uncertain. Germline CDR1 SGHNT, CDR2 YYREEE (reference sequence). The ends were cut back, 4 bases at V and 3 bases at J, with 9 bases in the middle. This CDR3 has 13 amino acids. This chain's CDR3 is CASSGGVTDTQYF. The CDR3, as DNA: TGTGCCAGCAGCGGCGGTGTGACAGATACGCAGTATTTT. The full variable domain, completed using reference TRBV5-4 and TRBJ2-3, is ETGVTQSPTHLIKTRGQQVTLRCSSQSGHNTVSWYQQALGQGPQFIFQYYREEENGRGNFPPRFSGLQFPNYSSELNVNALELDDSALYLCASSGGVTDTQYFGPGTRLTVL.

This clone was seen a single time. The chain employs TRBV11-3 and TRBJ2-2; D is unresolved. Germline CDR1 reads SGHNT; CDR2 reads YENEEA. There are 14 residues in the CDR3. Trimming removed 1 base at V and 5 bases at J, with 8 bases between. The CDR3 DNA reads as TGTGCCAGCAGCTTAGGATACGGGACCGGGGAGCTGTTTTTT. It codes for CASSLGYGTGELFF.

With respect to this clone: Possible read error: a much larger clone is one base away. This chain uses TRBV13 with TRBJ1-1; maybe TRBD1 (5 bases). The CDR3 totals 13 residues. The germline CDR1 and CDR2 sequences are PRHDT and FYEKMQ (reference sequence). In DNA, the CDR3 is TGTGCCAGCAGCCTAGGGGCGAACACTGAAGCTTTCTTT. Encoded protein: CASSLGANTEAFF.

This clone was seen a single time. This chain uses TRBV28 with TRBJ1-2, with 8 positions matching TRBD1. The CDR3 spans 13 residues. The germline V gene has CDR1 MDHEN and CDR2 SYDVKM. V lost 7 bases and J lost 7; bases outside the gene matches: 8. The CDR3 region is CASTGGAPPGYTF. Here the CDR3 DNA reads TGTGCCAGCACAGGGGGCGCGCCTCCTGGCTACACCTTC.

The rearrangement links TRBV27 to TRBJ2-7, with 9 bases matching TRBD2. Germline lookup yields CDR1 MNHEY and CDR2 SMNVEV (reference sequence). V lost 5 bases and J lost 0; bases outside the gene matches: 5. The CDR3 consists of 15 residues. Here the CDR3 reads CASSEGSGSSYEQYF. The CDR3 DNA follows: TGTGCCAGCAGTGAGGGTAGCGGGAGCTCCTACGAGCAGTACTTC.

This clone was observed once. The V and J genes are TRBV4-3 and TRBJ1-1; D is unclear. V shed 4 bases and J shed 6 bases, with 18 bases lying between them. The germline V gene encodes CDR1 LGHNA and CDR2 YSLEER. The CDR3 loop spans 15 amino acids. The chain's CDR3 is CASSPGGRLGSEAFF. CDR3 DNA sequence: TGCGCCAGCAGCCCGGGAGGACGGCTCGGATCTGAAGCTTTCTTT.

J is TRBJ2-7 and V is TRBV3-1 (or the pseudogene TRBV3-2); D is uncertain. Trimming removed 4 bases at V and 4 bases at J, with 11 bases between. Germline CDR1 and CDR2: LGHDT and YNNKEL (reference sequence). The CDR3 covers 13 residues. CDR3 residues: CASSLTGIYEQYF. CDR3 DNA: TGTGCCAGCAGCCTCACCGGTATTTACGAGCAGTACTTC.

The chain has TRBV3-1 (or the pseudogene TRBV3-2) and TRBJ1-2, with D possibly being TRBD1 (5 bases). The CDR3 spans 17 residues. CDR1 and CDR2 (germline): LGHDT, YNNKEL (reference sequence). V gave up 2 bases and J gave up 5 bases, with 21 bases separating them. The CDR3 nucleotides are TGTGCCAGCAGCCAATCGGGCAGGGAAGGAGTTTGGTATGGCTACACCTTC. Translating gives CASSQSGREGVWYGYTF.

V and J are TRBV27 and TRBJ2-2; D call uncertain. The CDR3 loop spans 12 amino acids. The V and J ends lost 5 bases and 5 bases respectively, with 6 bases between them. Germline assignment: CDR1 MNHEY and CDR2 SMNVEV (reference sequence). In DNA form, the CDR3 reads TGTGCCAGCAGTCTGAGTACCGGGGAGCTGTTTTTT. Its protein is CASSLSTGELFF.

The chain uses TRBV18 and TRBJ1-3; D perhaps matches TRBD1 (6 bases). The CDR3 totals 15 residues. From germline, CDR1 is KGHSH and CDR2 LQKENI. The V end lost 4 bases, the J end lost 0 bases, and 10 bases lay between the germline ends. In DNA, the CDR3 is TGTGCCAGCTCACGGGACACACTCTCTGGAAACACCATATATTTT. It yields the protein CASSRDTLSGNTIYF.

This clone was seen a few times. The chain recombines TRBV4-2 with TRBJ2-3, with 8 bases aligning to TRBD2. The CDR3 runs 19 residues. From germline, CDR1 is LGHNA and CDR2 YNFKEQ. V trimming: 0 bases; J trimming: 2 bases; junction bases outside the gene matches: 13. CDR3 protein: CASSQDFRPRGVFTDTQYF. The DNA for the CDR3 is TGTGCCAGCAGCCAAGATTTTAGGCCGCGGGGGGTCTTCACAGATACGCAGTATTTT.

V and J are TRBV10-3 and TRBJ1-1; 8 bases map to TRBD1. The CDR3 totals 14 residues. V trimming: 0 bases; J trimming: 11 bases; junction bases outside the gene matches: 8. Germline CDR1 and CDR2: ENHRY and SYGVKD. DNA for the CDR3: TGTGCCATCAGTGAGTCGCGGCAGGGGGCAGGGGCTTTCTTT. It specifies CAISESRQGAGAFF.

The rearrangement uses TRBV19 and TRBJ1-2; tentatively, D is TRBD1 (5 bases). Per germline, CDR1 LNHDA and CDR2 SQIVND (reference sequence). The CDR3 is 13 amino acids. V lost 8 bases and J 3 bases, leaving 13 bases between the germline ends. This chain's CDR3 is CASAPGRDYGYTF. The DNA of the CDR3 is TGTGCCAGTGCCCCAGGGAGGGACTATGGCTACACCTTC.

The chain recombines TRBV25-1 with TRBJ1-6; the D is unclear. Germline V gene lookup returns CDR1 MGHDK and CDR2 SYGVNS. The CDR3 runs to 13 residues. V was clipped by 3 bases and J by 4 bases, with 4 bases between them. The CDR3 loop is CASSDGYNSPLHF. CDR3 DNA: TGTGCCAGCAGTGACGGTTATAATTCACCCCTCCACTTT.

This clone was recorded only once. V usage is TRBV5-6 and J usage is TRBJ2-3, with 9 bases identical to TRBD1. The CDR3 loop spans 15 amino acids. J lost 8 bases, V lost 4 bases, and 11 bases had no gene match. The germline gives CDR1 SGHDT, CDR2 YYEEEE. CDR3 residues: CASSPLGQGPGTQYF. The CDR3 DNA sequence: TGTGCCAGCAGCCCATTGGGACAGGGCCCGGGTACGCAGTATTTT.

The chain carries TRBV19 and TRBJ1-5; the D gene is possibly TRBD1 (6 bases). The CDR3 totals 13 residues. Germline lookup yields CDR1 LNHDA and CDR2 SQIVND (reference sequence). Trimming took off 6 bases at V and 6 bases at J, with 12 bases between the two ends. The CDR3 reads CASSTGYGQPQHF. CDR3 in DNA: TGTGCCAGTAGCACAGGGTACGGTCAGCCCCAGCATTTT.

The CDR3 here is CASSVYDRTYEQYF. The CDR3 nucleotides read TGTGCCAGCAGCGTATACGACAGGACCTACGAGCAGTACTTC. The chain has TRBV9 and TRBJ2-7, with a weak D call TRBD1 (6 bases). Germline V gene sequence: CDR1 SGDLS, CDR2 YYNGEE. V was pared by 1 base and J by 2 bases, with 10 bases between. This CDR3 is built from 14 residues.

The chain has TRBV7-8 and TRBJ2-7; a weak D match, TRBD2 (6 bases). V was pared by 6 bases and J by 1 base, with 22 bases between. CDR3 length: 17 residues. Germline CDR1 is SGHVS and CDR2 is FQNEAQ. In DNA form, the CDR3 reads TGTGCCAGCAGATCATTGTGGGGAGGAGCGACTTCCTACGAGCAGTACTTC. The encoded protein is CASRSLWGGATSYEQYF.

This chain links TRBV7-3 with TRBJ2-6; D possibly corresponds to TRBD2 (6 bases). This CDR3 region has 17 residues. V shed 5 bases and J shed 2 bases, with 16 bases lying between them. Germline V gene sequence: CDR1 SGHTA, CDR2 FQGTGA. The CDR3 DNA is TGTGCCAGCAGCCAAGGCCAGGGACTGCCTGGGGCCAACGTCCTGACTTTC. Translated, it gives CASSQGQGLPGANVLTF.

The CDR3 is CASSPPGQGRSGNTIYF. The CDR3 coding sequence is TGTGCCAGCAGCCCGCCGGGACAGGGGAGATCAGGAAACACCATATATTTT. The chain carries TRBV13 and TRBJ1-3, with 10 bases lining up with TRBD1. Germline CDR1 and CDR2: PRHDT and FYEKMQ (reference sequence). Unmatched junction bases numbered 11, after V lost 5 bases and J lost 4 bases. There are 17 residues in the CDR3.

This clone came up once. V is TRBV19 and J is TRBJ1-2, with 7 bases matching TRBD1. Trimming took 5 bases from V and 3 from J; bases not matched to a gene: 3. CDR1 is LNHDA, CDR2 SQIVND, per germline (reference sequence). The CDR3 covers 13 residues. Here the CDR3 reads CASSPQGDYGYTF. Here the CDR3 DNA reads TGTGCCAGTAGTCCCCAGGGGGACTATGGCTACACCTTC.

The V gene is TRBV4-1, the J gene TRBJ2-3; 8 positions agree with TRBD2. The CDR3 has 15 amino acids. Per the germline V gene, CDR1 is MGHRA and CDR2 is YSYEKL. The trim removed 3 bases at V and 13 bases at J, leaving 15 bases unmatched. The CDR3, as DNA: TGCGCCAGCAGCCACGTCGGGGGGGGACCTCGCCGGGAGTATTTT. Protein product: CASSHVGGGPRREYF.

The chain links TRBV5-8 to TRBJ1-2; 9 positions match TRBD1. After removal of 5 bases from V and 1 base from J, the junction contained 6 bases not matched to a gene. CDR3 length equals 15 residues. Germline CDR1 reads SGHTS; CDR2 reads YDEGEE. The DNA for the CDR3 is TGTGCCAGCAGGTCCCGGGACAGGGTTAACTATGGCTACACCTTC. Translation: CASRSRDRVNYGYTF.

This chain joins TRBV9 and TRBJ2-2; 15 bases are a match to TRBD2. This CDR3 comprises 16 residues. Looked up from germline, CDR1 is SGDLS and CDR2 is YYNGEE. J lost 6 bases, V lost 4 bases, and 4 bases had no gene match. The CDR3: CASSPGLAGGAGELFF. CDR3 nucleotides: TGTGCCAGCAGCCCCGGACTAGCGGGAGGGGCCGGGGAGCTGTTTTTT.

This clone was recorded once. The rearrangement uses TRBV2 and TRBJ2-7; TRBD1 is a possible D gene (5 bases). V gave up 5 bases and J gave up 2 bases, with 22 bases separating them. Germline lookup yields CDR1 SNHLY and CDR2 FYNNEI. The CDR3 is made up of 17 amino acids. Written as DNA, the CDR3 is TGTGCCAGCAGTCGCAGGCCCAGGGTATCAACAGCCTACGAGCAGTACTTC. Protein sequence: CASSRRPRVSTAYEQYF.

V usage is TRBV5-4 and J usage is TRBJ1-2; a possible D gene is TRBD1 (5 bases). This CDR3 is 13 amino acids long. V lost 5 bases to trimming and J lost 12 bases, with 20 bases between them. CDR1 SGHNT and CDR2 YYREEE come from the germline V gene (reference sequence). DNA of the CDR3: TGTGCCAGCAGTCTAGGCGGGGACCGTTTGGACACCTTC. It yields the protein CASSLGGDRLDTF. Full variable domain (missing parts from reference TRBV5-4 and TRBJ1-2): ETGVTQSPTHLIKTRGQQVTLRCSSQSGHNTVSWYQQALGQGPQFIFQYYREEENGRGNFPPRFSGLQFPNYSSELNVNALELDDSALYLCASSLGGDRLDTFGSGTRLTVV.

This clone has at least ten counts. The CDR3 loop reads CASSRAGTGVHNEAFF. For the CDR3, the DNA is TGTGCCAGCAGTCGCGCCGGGACAGGGGTCCATAATGAAGCTTTCTTT. This chain links TRBV2 with TRBJ1-1, with 10 bases fitting TRBD1. The V segment lost 5 bases and the J segment 7 bases; nucleotides outside the gene matches: 13. CDR3 size: 16 residues. Germline V gene sequence: CDR1 SNHLY, CDR2 FYNNEI.

J is TRBJ1-1 and V is TRBV3-1 (or the pseudogene TRBV3-2); 9 bases map to TRBD1. The CDR3 sequence is 13 residues long. Germline CDR1 LGHDT, CDR2 YNNKEL (reference sequence). The J segment lost 10 bases and the V segment lost 0 bases, leaving 3 bases of the junction unmatched. The CDR3 sequence is CASSQDVGQGAFF. CDR3 in DNA: TGTGCCAGCAGCCAAGACGTGGGACAGGGAGCTTTCTTT.

V gene TRBV10-3 combines with J gene TRBJ2-2; 9 nucleotides agree with TRBD1. V lost 5 bases to trimming and J lost 0 bases; unmatched junction nucleotides: 7. Germline V CDR1 and CDR2: ENHRY, SYGVKD. The CDR3 runs to 17 residues. CDR3 nucleotides: TGTGCCATCAGTCCGGGACAGGGAAGCGCGAACACCGGGGAGCTGTTTTTT. It codes for CAISPGQGSANTGELFF.

J is TRBJ2-1 and V is TRBV6-5, with 7 positions matching TRBD1. Germline-derived CDR1 and CDR2 are MNHEY and SVGAGI. The CDR3 extends over 16 amino acids. After removal of 3 bases from V and 5 bases from J, the junction contained 10 bases not matched to a gene. Written as DNA, the CDR3 is TGTGCCAGCAGTTATAGGACAGGCCCGGAGGACAATGAGCAGTTCTTC. Encoded protein: CASSYRTGPEDNEQFF.